The 10 T cell receptor beta chains in this list originate from one sample, sequenced in a study of shared clonotypes between healthy human individuals. Sequencing used immunoSEQ multiplex PCR; TCRdb keeps in-frame clones, though not all of them. The sample shows 1,100,000 or so clones, around 78% of them seen only once. Sequenced material: memory CD4+ T cells from PBMCs. Specified subset: CD45RA-negative fraction. The receptors were gathered from a man between 18 and 29 years old in good health. Some clones in this sample may be carry-over from other donors' samples.

This clone has more than one count but fewer than ten. The chain joins TRBV7-6 to TRBJ1-2, with 11 bases aligning to TRBD1. The CDR3 sequence is 14 residues long. Germline CDR1 is SGHVS and CDR2 is FNYEAQ. V lost 5 bases, J lost 4 bases, and 3 bases stayed unmatched. The CDR3 sequence: CASSRGQGGYGYTF. As DNA, the CDR3 is TGTGCCAGCAGCCGGGGACAGGGGGGCTATGGCTACACCTTC.

The chain carries TRBV27 and TRBJ1-5; TRBD1 matches at 10 bases. Trimming took 5 bases from V and 2 from J; bases not matched to a gene: 6. The CDR3 consists of 16 residues. Germline V gene lookup returns CDR1 MNHEY and CDR2 SMNVEV (reference sequence). The DNA of the CDR3 is TGTGCCAGCAGTCCAGAGGGGACAGGGGGCAATCAGCCCCAGCATTTT. Encoded protein: CASSPEGTGGNQPQHF.

V is TRBV7-9 and J is TRBJ2-6; D is perhaps TRBD1 or TRBD2 (5 bases each). Trimming left V 8 bases short and J 6 bases short, with 14 bases between. The CDR3 loop spans 14 amino acids. Germline V gives CDR1 SEHNR, CDR2 FQNEAQ (reference sequence). The CDR3 DNA reads as TGTGCCAGCGAGGGGATTAATGAGGCCAACGTCCTGACTTTC. Translation: CASEGINEANVLTF.

This rearrangement joins TRBV6-5 to TRBJ2-6; the D is unclear. CDR1 is MNHEY, CDR2 SVGAGI, per germline. V dropped 7 bases and J dropped 3 bases, with 13 bases sitting between them. This CDR3 is built from 15 residues. The CDR3 DNA reads TGTGCCAGCAACTCCCAGCCACGTGGGGCCAACGTCCTGACTTTC. Residues: CASNSQPRGANVLTF.

This chain connects TRBV30 to TRBJ2-3; 11 bases agree with TRBD2. The CDR3 is 20 amino acids. Germline trimming cut 3 bases from V and 0 bases from J; bases unmatched to any gene: 17. CDR1 GTSNPN and CDR2 SVGIG come from the germline V gene (reference sequence). The CDR3 loop is CAWRGWGRLAGIPSTDTQYF. Written as DNA, the CDR3 is TGTGCCTGGAGGGGGTGGGGCAGACTAGCGGGAATCCCTAGCACAGATACGCAGTATTTT.

The chain is built from TRBV28 and TRBJ1-4, with TRBD1 matching over 7 bases. The CDR3 loop spans 16 amino acids. V dropped 8 bases and J dropped 4; count of bases not matched to a gene: 13. Germline values: CDR1 MDHEN, CDR2 SYDVKM. The CDR3 protein is CASSSGGPPDNEKLFF. CDR3 bases: TGTGCCAGCTCTTCAGGGGGACCTCCAGATAATGAAAAACTGTTTTTT. Using reference TRBV28 and TRBJ1-4 for the parts outside the CDR3, the full variable domain is DVKVTQSSRYLVKRTGEKVFLECVQDMDHENMFWYRQDPGLGLRLIYFSYDVKMKEKGDIPEGYSVSREKKERFSLILESASTNQTSMYLCASSSGGPPDNEKLFFGSGTQLSVL.

The chain is built from TRBV4-1 and TRBJ2-4; no definite D call. V gave up 2 bases and J gave up 7 bases, with 12 bases separating them. Germline V CDR1 and CDR2: MGHRA, YSYEKL. The CDR3 covers 14 residues. The CDR3 DNA reads as TGCGCCAGCAGCCAATTACCCCAGAATAACATTCAGTACTTC. Its translation is CASSQLPQNNIQYF.

The chain joins TRBV7-3 to TRBJ2-3, with TRBD2 identical over 12 bases. Germline lookup yields CDR1 SGHTA and CDR2 FQGTGA. The ends lost 3 bases at V and 6 bases at J; junction bases unmatched: 7. There are 16 residues in the CDR3. For the CDR3, the DNA is TGTGCCAGCAGCTTCCTAGCGGGAGGGCGGGTGGATACGCAGTATTTT. Protein: CASSFLAGGRVDTQYF.

J is TRBJ2-7 and V is TRBV30; 8 bases agree with TRBD1. CDR3 length: 13 residues. CDR1 is GTSNPN, CDR2 SVGIG, per germline (reference sequence). V was pared by 5 bases and J by 4 bases, with 7 bases of the junction left unmatched. The CDR3 DNA reads as TGTGCCTGGGATTGGACAGGGCCGTACGAGCAGTACTTC. Protein: CAWDWTGPYEQYF. The full variable domain, completed using reference TRBV30 and TRBJ2-7, is SQTIHQWPATLVQPVGSPLSLECTVEGTSNPNLYWYRQAAGRGLQLLFYSVGIGQISSEVPQNLSASRPQDRQFILSSKKLLLSDSGFYLCAWDWTGPYEQYFGPGTRLTVT.

The chain carries TRBV7-3 and TRBJ2-7; 8 bases align to TRBD2. The ends lost 5 bases at V and 4 bases at J; junction bases unmatched: 10. The CDR3 length is 15 residues. CDR1 is SGHTA and CDR2 is FQGTGA in the germline V gene. The CDR3 DNA follows: TGTGCCAGCAGCCACGGGGGGGCAGGGCAGTACGAGCAGTACTTC. Translation: CASSHGGAGQYEQYF.